One and the same sample provided the 23 T cell receptor beta chains below, sequenced in a study of T cells after yellow fever vaccination. TCRdb used MiXCR to reprocess the 5' RACE reads, holding one entry per CDR3 protein. Of approximately 240,000 distinct CDR3 sequences listed, roughly 3.7% are singletons. The material was PBMCs, obtained 15 days after the yellow fever booster vaccination. Receptor source: a man in his late teens or twenties who received the YFV17D yellow fever vaccine.

The chain recombines TRBV18 with TRBJ2-3; D perhaps matches TRBD2 (6 bases). Germline lookup yields CDR1 KGHSH and CDR2 LQKENI. V shed 0 bases and J shed 5 bases, with 9 bases lying between them. This CDR3 has 14 residues. The chain's CDR3 is CASSPPPGGDTQYF. The DNA of the CDR3 is TGTGCCAGCTCACCACCCCCCGGGGGAGATACGCAGTATTTT.

As for this clonotype: Its ends do not fully match the called genes, so a read error is possible. J is TRBJ2-5 and V is TRBV4-1; D tentatively reads TRBD1 or TRBD2 (5 bases each). Germline V gene lookup returns CDR1 MGHRA and CDR2 YSYEKL. This CDR3 has 20 amino acids. The CDR3 protein is CASSQDQRWDQCGPQETEYF. The CDR3 nucleotides are TGCGCGAGCAGCCAAGATCAAAGGTGGGACCAGTGCGGGCCTCAAGAGACCGAGTACTTC.

This clonotype has ten or more counts. The chain uses TRBV7-9 and TRBJ1-1; TRBD1 aligns across 8 bases. This CDR3 comprises 16 residues. CDR1 is SEHNR, CDR2 FQNEAQ, per germline (reference sequence). Unmatched junction bases numbered 8, after V lost 0 bases and J lost 5 bases. The CDR3 protein is CASSLAGGQGWTEAFF. Here the CDR3 DNA reads TGTGCCAGCAGCTTAGCAGGCGGACAGGGCTGGACTGAAGCTTTCTTT.

This clonotype was found many times. The rearrangement joins TRBV29-1 to TRBJ2-7; possible D gene TRBD2, 5 bases. Trimming removed 0 bases at V and 2 bases at J, with 8 bases between. This CDR3 has 13 residues. Germline CDR1 SQVTM, CDR2 ANQGSEA. The chain's CDR3 is CSVEEGSPYEQYF. CDR3 in DNA: TGCAGCGTTGAAGAGGGGAGTCCCTACGAGCAGTACTTC.

This clonotype was found a few times. This chain links TRBV5-4 with TRBJ2-3; a possible D gene is TRBD1 (6 bases). V shed 4 bases and J shed 0 bases, with 12 bases lying between them. The CDR3 sequence is 15 residues long. Germline values: CDR1 SGHNT, CDR2 YYREEE (reference sequence). DNA for the CDR3: TGTGCCAGCAGCCCCGGGACACAGAGCACAGATACGCAGTATTTT. It is translated as CASSPGTQSTDTQYF.

In this sample, this clonotype turned up a few times. The gene calls are TRBV7-6 and TRBJ1-2; D call uncertain. Germline CDR1 reads SGHVS; CDR2 reads FNYEAQ. This CDR3 spans 14 amino acids. The V gene lost 5 bases and the J gene lost 6 bases, with 16 bases spanning the gap. The chain's CDR3 is CASSPAGILNGYTF. The CDR3 nucleotides are TGTGCCAGCAGCCCAGCCGGGATACTCAATGGCTACACCTTC. The full variable domain, in which reference TRBV7-6 and TRBJ1-2 provide the parts outside the CDR3, is GAGVSQSPRYKVTKRGQDVALRCDPISGHVSLYWYRQALGQGPEFLTYFNYEAQQDKSGLPNDRFSAERPEGSISTLTIQRTEQRDSAMYRCASSPAGILNGYTFGSGTRLTVV.

This clonotype has ten or more counts. J is TRBJ1-1 and V is TRBV29-1; the D gene is possibly TRBD1 (5 bases). CDR3 length equals 13 residues. Trimming pared 3 bases from V and 2 bases from J, leaving 10 bases between. CDR1 is SQVTM and CDR2 is ANQGSEA in the germline V gene. In DNA form, the CDR3 reads TGCAGCGTTGACTTAAGGGGTAACACTGAAGCTTTCTTT. Protein: CSVDLRGNTEAFF.

There are many counts of this clonotype. The V and J genes are TRBV5-1 and TRBJ1-1; 9 bases are a match to TRBD1. The CDR3 runs to 16 residues. CDR1 is SGHRS and CDR2 is YFSETQ in the germline V gene. Trimming took 5 bases from V and 6 from J; bases not matched to a gene: 14. This chain's CDR3 is CASRVTGTGSTPEAFF. Here the CDR3 DNA reads TGCGCCAGCAGGGTTACCGGGACAGGGAGTACGCCTGAAGCTTTCTTT.

This clonotype was observed at least ten times. The gene calls are TRBV12-3 or TRBV12-4 and TRBJ2-1; maybe TRBD2 (5 bases). Between the trimmed V and J ends, which lost 6 bases and 6 bases, there was a span of 21 bases. CDR3 size: 16 residues. For the CDR3, the DNA is TGTGCCAGCAGCTCCGTCATCCTTAGCGCCTCCAATGAGCAGTTCTTC. Translation: CASSSVILSASNEQFF.

This clonotype has a count of ten or more. This chain connects TRBV5-1 to TRBJ2-7; 7 bases agree with TRBD1. Germline lookup yields CDR1 SGHRS and CDR2 YFSETQ. This CDR3 spans 14 amino acids. V trimming: 0 bases; J trimming: 0 bases; junction bases outside the gene matches: 0. The CDR3 region is CASSLGDSSYEQYV. For the CDR3, the DNA is TGCGCCAGCAGCTTGGGGGACAGCTCCTACGAGCAGTACGTC.

This clonotype was counted ten times or more. V and J are TRBV7-6 and TRBJ1-5; no definite D call. The length of the CDR3 is 13 residues. V lost 2 bases to trimming and J lost 3 bases, with 5 bases between them. The germline V gene has CDR1 SGHVS and CDR2 FNYEAQ. The CDR3 DNA sequence: TGTGCCAGCAGCTTAATGGTCAATCAGCCCCAGCATTTT. This translates into CASSLMVNQPQHF. Filled out from reference TRBV7-6 and TRBJ1-5, the complete variable domain reads GAGVSQSPRYKVTKRGQDVALRCDPISGHVSLYWYRQALGQGPEFLTYFNYEAQQDKSGLPNDRFSAERPEGSISTLTIQRTEQRDSAMYRCASSLMVNQPQHFGDGTRLSIL.

Only a few counts were recorded for this clonotype. CDR3 sequence: CASSQRPLGSNQPQHF. The DNA of the CDR3 is TGTGCCAGCAGCCAAAGGCCTCTGGGGAGCAATCAGCCCCAGCATTTT. This chain links TRBV4-2 with TRBJ1-5; D gene ambiguous. Looked up from germline, CDR1 is LGHNA and CDR2 is YNFKEQ. V lost 2 bases to trimming and J lost 1 base, with 12 bases between them. This CDR3 comprises 16 residues.

This rearrangement joins TRBV29-1 to TRBJ1-3; D gene unclear. This CDR3 is built from 11 residues. V dropped 6 bases and J dropped 8 bases, with 11 bases sitting between them. Germline CDR1 SQVTM, CDR2 ANQGSEA. CDR3 nucleotide sequence: TGCAGCGTCGTGATCGTGGACACCATATATTTT. Residues: CSVVIVDTIYF.

This clonotype has ten or more counts. The chain employs TRBV4-2 and TRBJ2-2; no clear D. The CDR3 runs 13 residues. The germline V gene encodes CDR1 LGHNA and CDR2 YNFKEQ. V dropped 1 base and J dropped 4 bases, with 4 bases sitting between them. This CDR3 is CASSQATTGELFF. CDR3 coding DNA: TGTGCCAGCAGCCAAGCCACCACCGGGGAGCTGTTTTTT.

Only a few counts were recorded for this clonotype. V is TRBV20-1 and J is TRBJ1-2, with 8 bases matching TRBD1. V lost 6 bases, J lost 8 bases, and 8 bases stayed unmatched. The CDR3 is 12 amino acids. Germline V gene lookup returns CDR1 DFQATT and CDR2 SNEGSKA (reference sequence). The CDR3 is CSAHSGGIGYTF. Written as DNA, the CDR3 is TGCAGTGCACATTCAGGGGGCATAGGCTACACCTTC.

In this sample, this clonotype turned up many times. J is TRBJ2-3 and V is TRBV6-5; D remains ambiguous. This CDR3 region has 17 residues. The V end was cut by 0 bases, the J end by 1 base, with 14 bases between. CDR1 is MNHEY and CDR2 is SVGAGI in the germline V gene. CDR3 region: CASSYSIPLQGTDTQYF. In nucleotides, the CDR3 is TGTGCCAGCAGTTACTCGATTCCGCTCCAAGGCACAGATACGCAGTATTTT.

This clonotype was detected ten times or more. The CDR3, as DNA: TGCGCCAGCAGCGAGGGGGAGCCTGCTTTCTTT. It specifies CASSEGEPAFF. This chain links TRBV5-1 with TRBJ1-1; weak D call: TRBD1 (6 bases). V lost 4 bases and J 11 bases, leaving 12 bases between the germline ends. From germline, CDR1 is SGHRS and CDR2 YFSETQ. The CDR3 consists of 11 residues.

This clonotype appeared many times. This chain connects TRBV7-9 to TRBJ2-7, with a weak D call TRBD1 (5 bases). The CDR3 is made up of 15 amino acids. From germline, CDR1 is SEHNR and CDR2 FQNEAQ (reference sequence). V lost 5 bases, J lost 1 base, and 15 bases lay in between. The CDR3 loop is CASSTTGLTSYEQYF. CDR3 nucleotides: TGTGCCAGCAGCACTACAGGTTTGACTTCCTACGAGCAGTACTTC. The variable domain in full, completed from reference TRBV7-9 and TRBJ2-7, reads DTGVSQNPRHKITKRGQNVTFRCDPISEHNRLYWYRQTLGQGPEFLTYFQNEAQLEKSRLLSDRFSAERPKGSFSTLEIQRTEQGDSAMYLCASSTTGLTSYEQYFGPGTRLTVT.

This clonotype was seen many times. This chain connects TRBV7-8 to TRBJ2-1; 8 positions match TRBD1. The CDR3 is 19 residues long. The junction had 13 bases not matched to a gene; V was cut back by 3 bases and J by 0 bases. CDR1 is SGHVS, CDR2 FQNEAQ, per germline. This CDR3 reads CASSLGDRRKRSSYNEQFF. The CDR3 DNA sequence: TGTGCCAGCAGCTTGGGGGACAGGCGAAAAAGAAGCTCCTACAATGAGCAGTTCTTC.

At least ten counts were recorded for this clonotype. This chain uses TRBV7-2 with TRBJ2-7; D is perhaps TRBD1 (6 bases). CDR3 length: 13 residues. Germline CDR1 is SGHTA and CDR2 is FQGNSA. With 7 bases removed from V and 0 bases from J, the gap between germline ends came to 10 bases. Written as DNA, the CDR3 is TGTGCCAGCACGAGGACAGACTCCTACGAGCAGTACTTC. This sequence encodes CASTRTDSYEQYF.

This clonotype showed up just a few times. The chain combines TRBV4-1 with TRBJ1-4; 9 bases align to TRBD1. The V segment lost 1 base and the J segment 7 bases; nucleotides outside the gene matches: 7. There are 16 residues in the CDR3. Germline CDR1 reads MGHRA; CDR2 reads YSYEKL. Here the CDR3 reads CASSQGRQGVFEKLFF. The CDR3 region has the DNA TGCGCCAGCAGCCAAGGTCGACAGGGGGTTTTTGAAAAACTGTTTTTT.

This clonotype was counted many times. The chain is built from TRBV4-3 and TRBJ2-2; tentatively, D is TRBD2 (5 bases). Germline V gives CDR1 LGHNA, CDR2 YSLEER. Trimming shortened V by 1 base and J by 1 base, and 7 bases separated the two germline ends. This CDR3 region has 15 residues. The CDR3 spells CASSQAGRNTGELFF. The DNA for the CDR3 is TGCGCCAGCAGCCAAGCGGGGAGGAACACCGGGGAGCTGTTTTTT.

This clonotype was recorded at least ten times. The rearrangement links TRBV4-2 to TRBJ1-1; no clear D gene. Trimming took off 4 bases at V and 0 bases at J, with 9 bases between the two ends. The CDR3 is 14 residues long. Germline CDR1 and CDR2: LGHNA and YNFKEQ. The CDR3 DNA is TGTGCCAGCAGCCGTTGGCGGCTGAACACTGAAGCTTTCTTT. It translates to CASSRWRLNTEAFF.